This T cell receptor (beta chain) emerged from a study of pediatric ulcerative colitis. TCRdb's table, derived via immunoSEQ multiplex PCR, lists solely in-frame clones and lacks some. The sample comprises tens of thousands of clones, 60% to 85% of which are singletons, and around 9.2% rests with the top ten. The rectum was sampled with one to two pinch biopsies at colonoscopy. The CDR3 totals 18 residues. V was pared by 7 bases and J by 3 bases, with 25 bases between. CDR1 and CDR2 (germline): MDHEN, SYDVKM. The gene calls are TRBV28 and TRBJ2-1, with D perhaps being TRBD1 or TRBD2 (6 bases each). This receptor was obtained from a boy younger than 18 with severe ulcerative colitis. Sequenced sample: gut tissue. In DNA form, the CDR3 reads TGTGCCAGCACTTTTTTACCGCGGACCGGGGGCCTCTACAATGAGCAGTTCTTC. Amino acids: CASTFLPRTGGLYNEQFF.